A single sample gave rise to the 8 T cell receptor beta chains below, sequenced in a study of identical twins' blood T cells. TCRdb fed the 5' RACE reads into MiXCR, producing one record per CDR3 protein. The sample holds 350,000 to 400,000 distinct CDR3 sequences, over 25% seen once. The sample taken for sequencing was PBMCs. These receptors all come from a woman aged 18-55 years in good health.

This clonotype was counted a few times. The V gene is TRBV21-1, the J gene TRBJ2-1; the table's D call of TRBD1 was not tested on the DNA. TRBV21-1 is a listed pseudogene. The CDR3 covers 15 residues. CDR3 DNA sequence: TGTGCCAGCAGCAAATGTGACAGGGCTTTGGGTGAGCAGTTCTTC. Translating it yields CASSKCDRALGEQFF.

The chain employs TRBV20-1 and TRBJ1-4; 9 bases align to TRBD1. V gave up 4 bases and J gave up 4 bases; unmatched junction bases: 7. The CDR3 has 15 residues. Germline-derived CDR1 and CDR2 are DFQATT and SNEGSKA (reference sequence). The DNA for the CDR3 is TGCAGTGCTACTGGGTCGGGACAGGGTAATGAAAAACTGTTTTTT. It translates to CSATGSGQGNEKLFF.

This clonotype was seen a handful of times. The chain joins TRBV2 to TRBJ1-4, with 7 bases fitting TRBD1. The germline V gene encodes CDR1 SNHLY and CDR2 FYNNEI. Trimming removed 2 bases from V and 7 bases from J; junction bases left unmatched: 7. This CDR3 has 15 amino acids. The CDR3 loop is CASSENQGGLEKLFF. The DNA of the CDR3 is TGTGCCAGCAGTGAAAACCAGGGGGGGCTTGAAAAACTGTTTTTT.

This clonotype was observed a few times. The rearrangement uses TRBV29-1 and TRBJ1-2; the D gene is possibly TRBD1 (6 bases). The CDR3 contains 16 residues. Deletions cut 5 bases from V and 6 bases from J, with 25 bases between. Germline V lookup: CDR1 SQVTM, CDR2 ANQGSEA. The CDR3 nucleotides read TGCAGCGTTTGGGGGCTCACTAACAAACTCAAAGATGGCTACACCTTC. Its protein product is CSVWGLTNKLKDGYTF. The full variable domain, rest sourced from reference TRBV29-1 and TRBJ1-2, is SAVISQKPSRDICQRGTSLTIQCQVDSQVTMMFWYRQQPGQSLTLIATANQGSEATYESGFVIDKFPISRPNLTFSTLTVSNMSPEDSSIYLCSVWGLTNKLKDGYTFGSGTRLTVV.

This clonotype was recorded at least ten times. The V gene is TRBV10-1, the J gene TRBJ2-5, with D uncertain. The CDR3 runs to 14 residues. V lost 6 bases to trimming and J lost 2 bases, with 13 bases between them. The germline V gene has CDR1 WNHNN and CDR2 SYGVQD (reference sequence). CDR3 protein: CASSSADRQETQYF. The CDR3 bases are TGCGCCAGCAGCTCCGCGGACCGACAAGAGACCCAGTACTTC.

This clonotype was detected a few times. This chain links TRBV3-1 with TRBJ2-5; TRBD2 might be the D (5 bases). This CDR3 has 14 residues. Trimming removed 1 base from V and 4 bases from J, with 10 bases in between. Germline V lookup: CDR1 LGHDT, CDR2 YNNKEL (reference sequence). The CDR3 here is CASSQVSGSETQYF. CDR3 bases: TGTGCCAGCAGCCAAGTCTCGGGGTCAGAGACCCAGTACTTC.

The table lists this clonotype with a few counts. This sequence joins TRBV5-1 and TRBJ1-1; no clear D gene. CDR3 length: 14 residues. Germline-derived CDR1 and CDR2 are SGHRS and YFSETQ. With 2 bases removed from V and 6 bases from J, the gap between germline ends came to 14 bases. CDR3 sequence: CASSLLNLGSEAFF. The CDR3 DNA reads as TGCGCCAGCAGCTTACTTAACTTAGGGTCTGAAGCTTTCTTT.

The CDR3 loop is CASSSTGADGELFF. Here the CDR3 DNA reads TGCGCCAGCAGCTCCACAGGGGCCGACGGGGAGCTGTTTTTT. This chain connects TRBV5-1 to TRBJ2-2, with TRBD1 matching over 7 bases. Germline CDR1 is SGHRS and CDR2 is YFSETQ. Trimming cost V 3 bases and J 7 bases; bases outside gene matches: 6. The CDR3 sequence is 14 residues long. The whole variable domain, remainder taken from reference TRBV5-1 and TRBJ2-2, is KAGVTQTPRYLIKTRGQQVTLSCSPISGHRSVSWYQQTPGQGLQFLFEYFSETQRNKGNFPGRFSGRQFSNSRSEMNVSTLELGDSALYLCASSSTGADGELFFGEGSRLTVL.